A single T cell receptor (beta chain) is shown here with its context. As yet, its antigen is unknown. This sample stems from a study of shared clonotypes between healthy human individuals. Overall study results and limits: Non-shared clonotypes showed lower generation probabilities than clonotypes common to all four donors.

Sequencing was performed with immunoSEQ multiplex PCR; in TCRdb, only in-frame clones are kept and a portion is missing. The sample gives hundreds of thousands of clones, around three quarters of which show up once; around 1.7% is in the top ten. With 4 bases clipped from V and 8 bases from J, the junction kept 7 bases outside the gene matches. CDR1 is SNHLY, CDR2 FYNNEI, per germline. The CDR3 runs 14 residues. This sequence originates from a woman between 25 and 40 years old in good health. The material sequenced was memory CD4+ T cells sorted from blood. Subset reported: CD45RA-negative fraction. The chain joins TRBV2 to TRBJ1-2; 10 bases match TRBD1. This chain's CDR3 is CASSVDRGRLGYTF. The DNA for the CDR3 is TGTGCCAGCAGTGTTGACAGGGGGCGCTTAGGCTACACCTTC.